This T cell receptor (beta chain) was identified in a study of CD8+ T cells in alopecia areata. Stated treatment: oral pan-JAK inhibitor, 5-10 mg twice daily. Peripheral blood and lesional scalp punch biopsies were taken from alopecia areata patients. Extracted RNA was reverse transcribed, and the resulting cDNA served as sequencing template. Only in-frame clones appear in the TCRdb table, and some are missing; sequencing was by immunoSEQ multiplex PCR. The sample consists of about 200,000 clones, about 62% of them appearing once. Points on this clone: The same CDR3 arises from other DNA sequences in this sample as well.

Germline loops: CDR1 SGDLS, CDR2 YYNGEE. This CDR3 is built from 12 residues. V dropped 0 bases and J dropped 6 bases, with 7 bases sitting between them. The source of this sequence is a human donor with alopecia areata. This sample comprised CD4+ T cells sorted from blood, obtained at week 24, from a patient treated with tofacitinib. The J gene is TRBJ2-7, the V gene TRBV9; TRBD2 might be the D (6 bases). The CDR3, as DNA: TGTGCCAGCAGCGTAGTCGGGGGCGAGCAGTACTTC. It codes for CASSVVGGEQYF.